These 15 T cell receptor beta chains were all obtained from the same sample, sequenced in a study of T cell clonotyping in hematopoietic cell transplantation. Using immunoSEQ multiplex PCR, the repertoire was profiled, and TCRdb retains in-frame clones only, with some absent. The data show 35,000 to 45,000 clones, 85% to 95% seen once. Sample time point: recipient sample about 28 days before transplant, after cytoreduction. Source: peripheral blood mononuclear cells, taken before stem cell transplant. These TCRs come from a man in his forties with chronic myeloid leukemia. Some clones in this sample may be carry-over from other donors' samples.

The chain combines TRBV6-1 with TRBJ2-5; 7 bases are a match to TRBD1. J lost 6 bases, V lost 8 bases, and 6 bases had no gene match. This CDR3 is 12 amino acids long. The germline V gene has CDR1 MNHNS and CDR2 SASEGT. The CDR3 DNA sequence: TGTGCCAGCCTCGACAGGGCCCAGACCCAGTACTTC. Amino acid sequence: CASLDRAQTQYF.

The rearrangement uses TRBV7-2 and TRBJ2-7; 10 bases line up with TRBD1. CDR1 is SGHTA and CDR2 is FQGNSA in the germline V gene. V lost 0 bases to trimming and J lost 5 bases; unmatched junction nucleotides: 1. This CDR3 has 14 residues. The CDR3 region is CASSLAGQGDEQYF. For the CDR3, the DNA is TGTGCCAGCAGCTTAGCCGGACAGGGGGACGAGCAGTACTTC.

The J gene is TRBJ1-6, the V gene TRBV5-8; no definite D call. The CDR3 is 16 residues long. Per the germline V gene, CDR1 is SGHTS and CDR2 is YDEGEE. Trimming pared 4 bases from V and 5 bases from J, leaving 16 bases between. The CDR3 sequence is CASSPRVAAHNSPLHF. The CDR3 DNA is TGTGCCAGCAGCCCTAGGGTCGCGGCCCATAATTCACCCCTCCACTTT.

V gene TRBV7-2 combines with J gene TRBJ2-1; 12 bases align to TRBD2. The CDR3 is 15 amino acids. J was trimmed by 13 bases and V by 1 base; bases with no gene match: 8. Germline assignment: CDR1 SGHTA and CDR2 FQGNSA. As DNA, the CDR3 is TGTGCCAGCAGCTTAGATCCTAGCGGGGGGGCTCAACAGTTCTTC. Protein: CASSLDPSGGAQQFF.

Concerning this clone: The junction departs from germline at one end; a sequencing error may be responsible. The chain joins TRBV7-7 to TRBJ2-3, with D possibly matching TRBD1 (7 bases). Germline-derived CDR1 and CDR2 are SSHAT and FNYEAQ (reference sequence). There are 15 residues in the CDR3. The CDR3 here is CASSQGGRRTDTQYF. DNA of the CDR3: TGTGCTAGCAGCCAGGGGGGCAGACGCACAGATACGCAGTATTTT.

CDR3 nucleotides: TGTGCCGGGGGTACATGGGTCGATAATTCACCCCTCCACTTT. Translated, it gives CAGGTWVDNSPLHF. The chain carries TRBV30 and TRBJ1-6; possible D gene TRBD1, 5 bases. Trimming shortened V by 8 bases and J by 5 bases, and 16 bases separated the two germline ends. CDR1 is GTSNPN and CDR2 is SVGIG in the germline V gene (reference sequence). The CDR3 is 14 amino acids.

The J gene is TRBJ2-3, the V gene TRBV28, with unresolved D. The CDR3 length is 14 residues. V was pared by 4 bases and J by 0 bases, with 8 bases between. CDR1 is MDHEN and CDR2 is SYDVKM in the germline V gene. DNA for the CDR3: TGTGCCAGCAGTTGGCAGACTAGCACAGATACGCAGTATTTT. It yields the protein CASSWQTSTDTQYF.

The V gene is TRBV30, the J gene TRBJ1-6; D unresolved. This CDR3 has 13 amino acids. The V and J ends lost 3 bases and 3 bases respectively, with 6 bases between them. Per germline, CDR1 GTSNPN and CDR2 SVGIG (reference sequence). The DNA of the CDR3 is TGTGCCTGGAGAGGCAGCTATAATTCACCCCTCCACTTT. Translation: CAWRGSYNSPLHF.

This chain joins TRBV5-4 and TRBJ1-5; D remains ambiguous. Germline V gives CDR1 SGHNT, CDR2 YYREEE (reference sequence). The CDR3 totals 15 residues. V was clipped by 0 bases and J by 4 bases, with 11 bases between them. CDR3: CASSLGAGPNQPQHF. CDR3 nucleotides: TGTGCCAGCAGCTTGGGAGCAGGTCCTAATCAGCCCCAGCATTTT.

J is TRBJ2-3 and V is TRBV5-4, with D hard to call. The CDR3 is 11 amino acids. Germline V gene lookup returns CDR1 SGHNT and CDR2 YYREEE (reference sequence). V was pared by 6 bases and J by 3 bases, with 5 bases between. CDR3 sequence: CASTITDTQYF. The CDR3 DNA sequence: TGTGCCAGCACCATTACAGATACGCAGTATTTT.

In its sample, this clone was seen a few times. The chain employs TRBV7-2 and TRBJ2-6; D not resolved. The CDR3 sequence is 14 residues long. Trimming removed 5 bases at V and 2 bases at J, with 7 bases between. Germline CDR1 and CDR2: SGHTA and FQGNSA. The CDR3 region has the DNA TGTGCCAGCAGCCCAGGAACTGGGGCCAACGTCCTGACTTTC. Its translation: CASSPGTGANVLTF.

The chain carries TRBV7-2 and TRBJ1-1; D gene ambiguous. V was clipped by 4 bases and J by 0 bases, with 9 bases between them. The germline CDR1 and CDR2 sequences are SGHTA and FQGNSA. CDR3 size: 14 residues. The CDR3, as DNA: TGTGCCAGCAGCTGGGCCCGCTTGAACACTGAAGCTTTCTTT. The encoded protein is CASSWARLNTEAFF.

This chain links TRBV28 with TRBJ1-2, with a tentative D call TRBD1 (5 bases). Germline V gene sequence: CDR1 MDHEN, CDR2 SYDVKM. V was shortened by 6 bases and J by 6 bases, with 20 bases between the two germline ends. The CDR3 contains 15 residues. CDR3 coding DNA: TGTGCCAGCAGCCCCGGGTCGGGTGGAGGGGATGGCTACACCTTC. This translates into CASSPGSGGGDGYTF.

The chain carries TRBV5-1 and TRBJ1-4; possible D gene TRBD1, 6 bases. V was clipped by 0 bases and J by 5 bases, with 8 bases between them. The CDR3 spans 14 residues. Per germline, CDR1 SGHRS and CDR2 YFSETQ. The chain's CDR3 is CASSLGGPNEKLFF. The CDR3 DNA is TGCGCCAGCAGCTTGGGGGGGCCGAATGAAAAACTGTTTTTT.

The chain has TRBV29-1 and TRBJ2-7; possible D gene TRBD1, 6 bases. Looked up from germline, CDR1 is SQVTM and CDR2 is ANQGSEA. The CDR3 consists of 13 residues. With 6 bases removed from V and 6 bases from J, the gap between germline ends came to 18 bases. CDR3 DNA sequence: TGCAGCGTATCCACCGGGACAACCTCCGAGCAGTACTTC. Translated, it gives CSVSTGTTSEQYF.